Shown below are 20 T cell receptor beta chains from a single sample sequenced in a study of blood T cells in healthy people across ages. The use of a sample-barcoded 5' primer and a J-beta primer mix characterized a second PCR of about 6 to 12 cycles. TCRdb reanalysed the 5' RACE reads using MiXCR and keeps one entry per CDR3 protein. The data show hundreds of thousands of distinct CDR3 sequences, roughly 64% seen once. Sequences were obtained from blood. The receptors were sampled from a man aged 25 to 40 in good health.

The chain links TRBV27 to TRBJ2-2, with 14 bases aligning to TRBD2. Germline V gene data show CDR1 as MNHEY and CDR2 as SMNVEV (reference sequence). This CDR3 spans 17 amino acids. V dropped 3 bases and J dropped 6; count of bases not matched to a gene: 6. CDR3 in amino acids: CASSFLTSGRGAGELFF. CDR3 bases: TGTGCCAGCAGTTTCCTGACTAGCGGGAGGGGGGCCGGGGAGCTGTTTTTT.

V gene TRBV20-1 combines with J gene TRBJ1-2; D gene ambiguous. The ends were cut back, 5 bases at V and 7 bases at J, with 26 bases in the middle. The CDR3 runs to 16 residues. CDR1 is DFQATT, CDR2 SNEGSKA, per germline (reference sequence). In nucleotides, the CDR3 is TGCAGTGCTCACCACGAAGAGAGATACATTTCAGGTGGCTACACCTTC. Translating it yields CSAHHEERYISGGYTF.

The V gene is TRBV15, the J gene TRBJ2-1, with 9 positions matching TRBD2. With 1 base clipped from V and 9 bases from J, the junction kept 13 bases outside the gene matches. In germline, CDR1 is LNHNV, CDR2 YYDKDF (reference sequence). The length of the CDR3 is 17 residues. The CDR3 nucleotides read TGTGCCACCAGCAGAGGAAGTATGGCTAGCGGGACCACTGAGCAGTTCTTC. It is translated as CATSRGSMASGTTEQFF.

This clonotype has a handful of counts. V gene TRBV29-1 combines with J gene TRBJ2-3; 8 bases are shared with TRBD1. The V gene end was trimmed by 6 bases and the J gene end by 4 bases; junction bases not matched to a gene: 6. This CDR3 has 13 amino acids. Germline V gene data show CDR1 as SQVTM and CDR2 as ANQGSEA. CDR3 DNA: TGCAGCGTCTCCGGACAGGGTTCAGATACGCAGTATTTT. Its protein product is CSVSGQGSDTQYF.

The genes are TRBV20-1 and TRBJ2-5, with 7 bases fitting TRBD2. Germline V CDR1 and CDR2: DFQATT, SNEGSKA (reference sequence). The length of the CDR3 is 14 residues. Losses at the gene ends were 3 bases for V and 1 base for J; bases not matched to a gene: 5. This CDR3 is CSASGTGGQETQYF. DNA of the CDR3: TGCAGTGCTAGTGGGACGGGAGGCCAAGAGACCCAGTACTTC.

The V and J genes are TRBV20-1 and TRBJ2-1, with D possibly matching TRBD2 (5 bases). The CDR3 consists of 12 residues. Germline assignment: CDR1 DFQATT and CDR2 SNEGSKA (reference sequence). Trimming cost V 3 bases and J 5 bases, with 8 bases left between them. The CDR3 protein is CSASHGNNEQFF. The CDR3 coding sequence is TGCAGTGCTAGCCACGGGAACAATGAGCAGTTCTTC.

The J gene is TRBJ2-3, the V gene TRBV29-1, with 11 bases aligning to TRBD1. This CDR3 comprises 19 residues. The germline CDR1 and CDR2 sequences are SQVTM and ANQGSEA. Trimming took 6 bases from V and 0 from J; bases not matched to a gene: 17. The CDR3 nucleotides are TGCAGCGTCGCCGCCGGGACAGGGGGTACGAGGGGTAGCACAGATACGCAGTATTTT. It encodes CSVAAGTGGTRGSTDTQYF.

This clonotype was seen many times. The V gene is TRBV27, the J gene TRBJ2-4; D unclear. Germline CDR1 is MNHEY and CDR2 is SMNVEV (reference sequence). The V gene lost 2 bases and the J gene lost 0 bases, with 14 bases spanning the gap. The CDR3 has 17 amino acids. DNA of the CDR3: TGTGCCAGCAGTTTAAGGTGGCCACCCTCAGCCAAAAACATTCAGTACTTC. Amino acid sequence: CASSLRWPPSAKNIQYF.

DNA for the CDR3: TGTGCCAGCCTGACCGGGGATACGCAGTATTTT. It codes for CASLTGDTQYF. This rearrangement joins TRBV12-3 or TRBV12-4 to TRBJ2-3; D gene uncertain. The V end was cut by 8 bases, the J end by 6 bases, with 9 bases between. CDR3 length: 11 residues.

The gene calls are TRBV29-1 and TRBJ2-1; 8 bases fit TRBD2. Germline CDR1 SQVTM, CDR2 ANQGSEA. The junction had 7 bases not matched to a gene; V was cut back by 2 bases and J by 7 bases. The CDR3 has 14 amino acids. The CDR3 loop reads CSVENREGLNEQFF. CDR3 sequence (DNA): TGCAGCGTTGAAAACCGGGAGGGCCTAAATGAGCAGTTCTTC.

The chain's CDR3 is CSKAPQGPDTQYF. In DNA form, the CDR3 reads TGCAGTAAGGCCCCTCAGGGGCCAGATACGCAGTATTTT. The chain joins TRBV20-1 to TRBJ2-3; the D gene is possibly TRBD1 (6 bases). V shed 8 bases and J shed 4 bases, with 16 bases lying between them. CDR1 is DFQATT, CDR2 SNEGSKA, per germline (reference sequence). CDR3 length: 13 amino acids.

This chain links TRBV7-2 with TRBJ2-1; the match to TRBD2 covers 13 bases. The CDR3 is made up of 16 amino acids. The germline V gene encodes CDR1 SGHTA and CDR2 FQGNSA. V gave up 8 bases and J gave up 7 bases; unmatched junction bases: 11. The CDR3 here is CASSNRLAGGGNEQFF. The CDR3 DNA reads TGTGCCAGCTCGAATCGACTAGCGGGGGGCGGTAATGAGCAGTTCTTC.

The chain links TRBV6-5 to TRBJ2-1; possible D gene TRBD2, 6 bases. Germline CDR1 reads MNHEY; CDR2 reads SVGAGI. Trimming removed 0 bases at V and 7 bases at J, with 16 bases between. The CDR3 loop spans 16 amino acids. The CDR3 here is CASSYSFAGKGNEQFF. Written as DNA, the CDR3 is TGTGCCAGCAGTTACTCCTTTGCGGGAAAAGGGAATGAGCAGTTCTTC.

The sample holds a few counts of this clonotype. The chain combines TRBV20-1 with TRBJ2-7; 8 bases align to TRBD1. Per germline, CDR1 DFQATT and CDR2 SNEGSKA (reference sequence). Trimming cost V 5 bases and J 0 bases; bases outside gene matches: 3. CDR3 length: 13 residues. CDR3 region: CSALQGASYEQYF. The CDR3 DNA follows: TGCAGTGCTCTTCAGGGGGCCTCCTACGAGCAGTACTTC.

This sequence joins TRBV20-1 and TRBJ1-2; maybe TRBD1 (5 bases). CDR3 length: 8 residues. V dropped 8 bases and J dropped 10 bases, with 8 bases sitting between them. Per the germline V gene, CDR1 is DFQATT and CDR2 is SNEGSKA (reference sequence). The CDR3 bases are TGCAGTCAAGGGGCCTACACCTTC. This encodes CSQGAYTF.

This chain connects TRBV11-3 to TRBJ2-1, with a tentative D call TRBD1 (6 bases). The germline V and J ends were trimmed by 5 bases and 5 bases, with 13 bases remaining between them. This CDR3 has 14 amino acids. Germline V CDR1 and CDR2: SGHNT, YENEEA. CDR3: CASSTQGLHNEQFF. The CDR3 DNA follows: TGTGCCAGCAGCACACAGGGCCTACACAATGAGCAGTTCTTC.

This clonotype was observed a handful of times. V and J are TRBV2 and TRBJ2-7; 8 bases match TRBD1. Germline-derived CDR1 and CDR2 are SNHLY and FYNNEI. This CDR3 spans 12 amino acids. Trimming took 6 bases from V and 6 from J; bases not matched to a gene: 4. CDR3 sequence (DNA): TGTGCCAGCAGGACAGGGGATTCCGAGCAGTACTTC. Its translation: CASRTGDSEQYF.

In the case of this clonotype: The junction does not match germline at one end; this may be a read error. V and J are TRBV11-1 and TRBJ2-1; TRBD2 is a possible D gene (5 bases). The CDR3 extends over 16 amino acids. The germline gives CDR1 SGHAT, CDR2 FQDESV (reference sequence). In DNA, the CDR3 is TGTGCCAGCAGCTCGGAGGCGTCTGTAGTCAACAACGAGCAGTTCTTC. Its translation is CASSSEASVVNNEQFF.

The chain couples TRBV20-1 to TRBJ2-3, with 8 bases fitting TRBD1. This CDR3 contains 13 residues. V was clipped by 6 bases and J by 2 bases; unmatched bases: 4. Germline V gives CDR1 DFQATT, CDR2 SNEGSKA (reference sequence). CDR3 DNA: TGCAGTGCCCCGGACAGGGTCACAGATACGCAGTATTTT. It yields the protein CSAPDRVTDTQYF.

The chain employs TRBV29-1 and TRBJ2-1; a possible D gene is TRBD2 (6 bases). Germline CDR1 is SQVTM and CDR2 is ANQGSEA. The CDR3 totals 13 residues. The CDR3 region has the DNA TGCCGGGCCGAACGGGCTGGCGGGGATGAGCAGTTCTTC. Protein: CRAERAGGDEQFF.